The T cell receptor (beta chain) under discussion was sequenced for a study of read filtering for tumor transcriptome and immune sequencing. Study-wide context: Patients were approximately 17 male and some 13 female, mean age approximately 70 years, range about 47 to 85. R-ISS stage counts were under 10 for I, approximately 16 for II, 6 or 7 for III. IR-seq gave about 4.05 to 11 million TCR reads per sample; RNA-seq gave roughly 80 to 1,400. Findings of the study overall: IR-seq captured clonotypes deeper and more reliably than RNA-seq.

Germline values: CDR1 LNHDA, CDR2 SQIVND (reference sequence). V lost 6 bases and J 0 bases, leaving 15 bases between the germline ends. The CDR3 has 16 amino acids. Points on this clonotype: Its specificity is not known.

Molecular barcoded adaptors covering alpha/delta and beta/gamma chains were used on about 0.4 ug RNA. Using its own MiXCR run on the reads, TCRdb lists one record per CDR3 protein. The sample lists more than 30,000 distinct CDR3 sequences, about 15% occurring once. The receptor's source is a donor over 35 with multiple myeloma. The chain employs TRBV19 and TRBJ2-1; D perhaps matches TRBD2 (5 bases). The sample comprised a population of CD138-negative cells sorted from bone marrow. CDR3 coding DNA: TGTGCCAGTAGCATGGAGGCCTCGAGCTCCTACAATGAGCAGTTCTTC. Amino acid sequence: CASSMEASSSYNEQFF. Full variable domain (missing parts from reference TRBV19 and TRBJ2-1): DGGITQSPKYLFRKEGQNVTLSCEQNLNHDAMYWYRQDPGQGLRLIYYSQIVNDFQKGDIAEGYSVSREKKESFPLTVTSAQKNPTAFYLCASSMEASSSYNEQFFGPGTRLTVL.